This T cell receptor beta chain was recorded in a study of monozygotic twins with cystic fibrosis. The assay was immunoSEQ multiplex PCR, and TCRdb's table has in-frame clones only and misses some. Here the sample spans 30,000 to 35,000 clones, around 66% being singletons. CDR1 and CDR2 (germline): GTSNPN, SVGIG (reference sequence). CDR3 length: 16 residues. Trimming took 2 bases from V and 0 from J; bases not matched to a gene: 8. The sequence derives from a girl aged 10-17 years with cystic fibrosis. This chain joins TRBV30 and TRBJ2-7; 9 bases map to TRBD2. What was sequenced was blood. This chain's CDR3 is CAWSLGPGLASYEQYF. The CDR3 nucleotides are TGTGCCTGGAGTTTAGGACCGGGACTAGCCTCCTACGAGCAGTACTTC.